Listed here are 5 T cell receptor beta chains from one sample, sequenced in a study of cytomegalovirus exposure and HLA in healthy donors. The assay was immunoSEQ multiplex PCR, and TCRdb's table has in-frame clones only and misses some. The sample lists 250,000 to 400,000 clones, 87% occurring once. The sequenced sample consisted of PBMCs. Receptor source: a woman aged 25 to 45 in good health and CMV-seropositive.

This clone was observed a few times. Written as DNA, the CDR3 is TGTGCCAGCAGCCCGTCCGGTTCGGAGACCCAGTACTTC. Protein: CASSPSGSETQYF. This chain uses TRBV11-3 with TRBJ2-5, with D uncertain. Trimming removed 5 bases from V and 5 bases from J, with 12 bases in between. The CDR3 spans 13 residues. Germline assignment: CDR1 SGHNT and CDR2 YENEEA.

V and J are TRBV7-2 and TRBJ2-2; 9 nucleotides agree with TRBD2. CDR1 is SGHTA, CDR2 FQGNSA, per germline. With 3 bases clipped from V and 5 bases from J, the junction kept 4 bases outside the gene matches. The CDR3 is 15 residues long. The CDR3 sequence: CASSFNSGGTGELFF. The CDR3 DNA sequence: TGTGCCAGCAGCTTTAATAGCGGGGGAACCGGGGAGCTGTTTTTT.

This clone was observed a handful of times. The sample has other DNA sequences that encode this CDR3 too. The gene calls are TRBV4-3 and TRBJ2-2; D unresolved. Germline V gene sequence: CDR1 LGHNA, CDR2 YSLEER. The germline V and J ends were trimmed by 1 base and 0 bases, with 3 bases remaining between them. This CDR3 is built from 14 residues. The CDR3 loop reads CASSQGTNTGELFF. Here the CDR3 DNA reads TGCGCCAGCAGCCAAGGCACGAACACCGGGGAGCTGTTTTTT.

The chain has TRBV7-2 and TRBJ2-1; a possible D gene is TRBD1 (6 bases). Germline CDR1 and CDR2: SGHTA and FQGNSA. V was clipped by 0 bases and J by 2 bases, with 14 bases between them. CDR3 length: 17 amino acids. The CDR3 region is CASSLANRVSTYNEQFF. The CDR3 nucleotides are TGTGCCAGCAGCTTAGCGAACAGGGTCTCGACCTACAATGAGCAGTTCTTC.

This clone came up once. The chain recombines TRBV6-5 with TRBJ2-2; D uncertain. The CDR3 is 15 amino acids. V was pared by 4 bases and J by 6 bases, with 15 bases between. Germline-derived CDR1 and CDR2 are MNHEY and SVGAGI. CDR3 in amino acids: CASSSSLVRAGELFF. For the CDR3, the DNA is TGTGCCAGCAGTTCCTCCCTAGTGAGAGCCGGGGAGCTGTTTTTT.